One and the same sample provided the 15 T cell receptor beta chains below, sequenced in a study of response to subunit inactivated influenza vaccine. TCRdb used MiXCR to reprocess the RT-PCR reads, holding one entry per CDR3 protein. The profile shows some 550,000 distinct CDR3 sequences, approximately 24% of them singletons. The sample also formed part of further work on T cells expressing NK-cell markers. From that report: A 5'RACE template switching approach incorporating UMIs was used to make TCR beta cDNA.

The input for sequencing was CD4+ T cells sorted from PBMCs, taken 11 to 12 days after vaccination. These receptors were collected from a middle-aged man who received an inactivated influenza vaccine.

The chain recombines TRBV12-3 or TRBV12-4 with TRBJ1-2, with D unresolved. This CDR3 spans 13 amino acids. V was cut by 4 bases and J by 2 bases, with 8 bases left in between. CDR3 residues: CASSSRLNYGYTF. CDR3 nucleotides: TGTGCCAGCAGTTCCCGGCTCAACTATGGCTACACCTTC.

This clonotype was recorded at least ten times. The genes are TRBV6-1 and TRBJ2-7; the match to TRBD1 covers 11 bases. V was pared by 7 bases and J by 1 base, with 6 bases of the junction left unmatched. The CDR3 sequence is 15 residues long. Germline-derived CDR1 and CDR2 are MNHNS and SASEGT. The CDR3 reads CASTKGQGASYEQYF. CDR3 sequence (DNA): TGTGCCAGCACTAAAGGACAGGGGGCTTCCTACGAGCAGTACTTC.

In its sample, this clonotype was seen a few times. At one end the junction does not follow the germline gene, possibly because of a read error. J is TRBJ2-2 and V is TRBV12-3 or TRBV12-4; 7 bases align to TRBD1. The CDR3 sequence is 15 residues long. CDR3: CASVTGTLNTGELFF. CDR3 DNA: TGTGCCAGCGTGACAGGGACCCTGAACACCGGGGAGCTTTTTTTT.

This clonotype was observed a few times. This rearrangement joins TRBV6-2 or TRBV6-3 to TRBJ2-3; D is unresolved. Germline-derived CDR1 and CDR2 are MNHEY and SVGEGT. The CDR3 consists of 12 residues. V lost 2 bases to trimming and J lost 10 bases, with 10 bases between them. The CDR3 sequence is CASSYRIPSQYF. CDR3 DNA: TGTGCCAGCAGTTACAGAATCCCCTCGCAGTATTTT.

This clonotype was seen repeatedly, ten times or more. The rearrangement links TRBV12-3 or TRBV12-4 to TRBJ2-5; the match to TRBD2 covers 12 bases. Trimming at V came to 0 bases and at J to 5 bases, leaving 1 base not matched to a gene. This CDR3 comprises 15 residues. The CDR3 nucleotides read TGTGCCAGCAGTTTAGCGCTAGCGGGAGGGGAGACCCAGTACTTC. Protein sequence: CASSLALAGGETQYF.

This clonotype was recorded a few times. The chain combines TRBV7-9 with TRBJ1-1; maybe TRBD1 (5 bases). This CDR3 contains 14 residues. Trimming shortened V by 5 bases and J by 4 bases, and 14 bases separated the two germline ends. The germline V gene has CDR1 SEHNR and CDR2 FQNEAQ (reference sequence). CDR3 nucleotides: TGTGCCAGCAGCCCCGGGACCGAGGCCACTGAAGCTTTCTTT. This codes for CASSPGTEATEAFF.

The chain couples TRBV10-2 to TRBJ2-3; D not certain. CDR1 is WSHSY, CDR2 SAAADI, per germline. The CDR3 contains 13 residues. Trimming pared 7 bases from V and 2 bases from J, leaving 10 bases between. CDR3 sequence: CASMTAHTDTQYF. CDR3 in DNA: TGCGCCAGCATGACGGCCCACACAGATACGCAGTATTTT.

This clonotype has just a few counts. The V and J genes are TRBV9 and TRBJ2-1; D unclear. CDR1 is SGDLS, CDR2 YYNGEE, per germline. V lost 0 bases and J 9 bases, leaving 10 bases between the germline ends. The CDR3 totals 13 residues. The CDR3 sequence is CASSVAPRSEQFF. The CDR3 DNA follows: TGTGCCAGCAGCGTAGCTCCGAGGAGTGAGCAGTTCTTC.

This clonotype was recorded a few times. The chain couples TRBV10-3 to TRBJ1-1, with 8 bases identical to TRBD1. After removal of 5 bases from V and 4 bases from J, the junction contained 6 bases not matched to a gene. The CDR3 covers 14 residues. CDR1 and CDR2 from the germline V gene are ENHRY and SYGVKD. DNA for the CDR3: TGTGCCATCAGTCGACAGGGGAAGGGCACTGAAGCTTTCTTT. As protein: CAISRQGKGTEAFF.

CDR3 residues: CASSLEVAGPPGGEQYF. In nucleotides, the CDR3 is TGTGCCAGCAGTTTAGAGGTAGCGGGACCCCCGGGGGGGGAGCAGTACTTC. The gene calls are TRBV12-3 or TRBV12-4 and TRBJ2-7, with TRBD2 matching over 8 bases. After removal of 1 base from V and 7 bases from J, the junction contained 15 bases not matched to a gene. The CDR3 is 17 amino acids.

This clonotype showed up just a few times. The CDR3 coding sequence is TGTGCCAGCAGCGTGGGGGGGAGCAATCAGCCCCAGCATTTT. It codes for CASSVGGSNQPQHF. The chain has TRBV12-3 or TRBV12-4 and TRBJ1-5, with D possibly being TRBD1 (5 bases). V lost 6 bases and J lost 1, with 10 bases in between. This CDR3 is built from 14 residues.

This chain connects TRBV7-2 to TRBJ2-1; 7 bases are shared with TRBD2. CDR1 SGHTA and CDR2 FQGNSA come from the germline V gene. The CDR3 totals 14 residues. V was pared by 4 bases and J by 8 bases, with 8 bases of the junction left unmatched. This CDR3 reads CASSWGGWGDEQFF. Here the CDR3 DNA reads TGTGCCAGCAGCTGGGGGGGTTGGGGCGATGAGCAGTTCTTC.

The chain couples TRBV27 to TRBJ2-7; 13 positions match TRBD2. V dropped 6 bases and J dropped 4; count of bases not matched to a gene: 9. There are 16 residues in the CDR3. CDR1 and CDR2 from the germline V gene are MNHEY and SMNVEV (reference sequence). The chain's CDR3 is CASSPGLAGYLYEQYF. The CDR3 coding sequence is TGTGCCAGCAGCCCGGGACTAGCGGGATACCTGTACGAGCAGTACTTC.

This clonotype occurred a few times. The rearrangement joins TRBV27 to TRBJ2-3, with D perhaps given as TRBD1 or TRBD2 (5 bases each). V was shortened by 2 bases and J by 10 bases, with 19 bases between the two germline ends. CDR1 is MNHEY, CDR2 SMNVEV, per germline (reference sequence). The CDR3 totals 15 residues. The CDR3 DNA sequence: TGTGCCAGCAGTTTAGAGAGGGACCCCAAAAGTGCGCAGTATTTT. Its translation: CASSLERDPKSAQYF.

V gene TRBV2 combines with J gene TRBJ2-2; D possibly corresponds to TRBD2 (7 bases). Trimming stripped 4 bases from V and 4 bases from J, with 13 bases between. Germline lookup yields CDR1 SNHLY and CDR2 FYNNEI. The CDR3 is made up of 15 amino acids. The CDR3 here is CASSGRGPVTGELFF. The CDR3 nucleotides read TGTGCCAGCAGTGGGCGGGGGCCGGTCACCGGGGAGCTGTTTTTT.